The clone carrying this T cell receptor beta chain has only a few counts. The target antigen is unknown. Each donor was a healthy Caucasian. The sample belongs to a study of identical twins. Whole-study results and caveats: Models, which agreed with sharing between unrelated individuals, nonetheless underestimated the out-of-frame TCR alpha sharing seen in monozygotic twins.

Unique molecular identifiers were present on cDNA, and template switching added a universal primer site. TCRdb reprocessed the 5' RACE reads with MiXCR, giving one entry per CDR3 protein. The data hold 650,000 to 750,000 distinct CDR3 sequences, with around 21% observed a single time. This CDR3 is 19 amino acids long. Unmatched junction bases numbered 19, after V lost 6 bases and J lost 0 bases. The V gene's germline CDR1 is DFQATT and CDR2 SNEGSKA (reference sequence). The same specimen was also included in a second study, on T cells expressing NK-cell markers.

Sequenced material: PBMCs. The receptor was isolated from a young woman in good health. This chain joins TRBV20-1 and TRBJ2-3, with 9 bases lining up with TRBD1. The DNA of the CDR3 is TGCAGTGCGGCTCTAGGACAGGGGCTACCAGAAACGAGCACAGATACGCAGTATTTT. Encoded protein: CSAALGQGLPETSTDTQYF.